Below, 28 T cell receptor beta chains from the same sample are listed, as sequenced in a study of T cells in localized non-small cell lung cancer. Profiled with immunoSEQ multiplex PCR; TCRdb holds only in-frame clones, not every one. The sample gives some 16,000 clones, around 89% of which show up once; around a quarter is in the top ten. The sequenced sample was peripheral blood, obtained before any cancer treatment. Every receptor here comes from a female donor over 55 with stage III squamous cell lung carcinoma.

V gene TRBV5-4 combines with J gene TRBJ2-3; 10 bases are a match to TRBD1. Germline V gene data show CDR1 as SGHNT and CDR2 as YYREEE (reference sequence). This CDR3 spans 15 amino acids. The V and J ends lost 3 bases and 4 bases, in that order; junction bases with no gene match: 5. This CDR3 reads CASSSPGQGSDTQYF. CDR3 DNA: TGTGCCAGCAGCTCCCCGGGACAGGGGTCAGATACGCAGTATTTT.

The chain joins TRBV27 to TRBJ2-1, with D unclear. Germline V gene data show CDR1 as MNHEY and CDR2 as SMNVEV (reference sequence). This CDR3 is built from 12 residues. V lost 0 bases to trimming and J lost 10 bases, with 7 bases between them. This CDR3 is CASSLSAREQFF. The CDR3 region has the DNA TGTGCCAGCAGTTTATCTGCGAGGGAGCAGTTCTTC.

The CDR3 spells CASSLEGQGLVTDTQYF. DNA for the CDR3: TGCGCCAGCAGCTTGGAGGGACAGGGACTCGTCACAGATACGCAGTATTTT. The chain is built from TRBV5-1 and TRBJ2-3; 9 bases map to TRBD1. J lost 2 bases, V lost 0 bases, and 7 bases had no gene match. CDR3 size: 17 residues. Germline CDR1 and CDR2: SGHRS and YFSETQ.

The rearrangement links TRBV28 to TRBJ2-1, with D perhaps matching TRBD1 (6 bases). The V gene's germline CDR1 is MDHEN and CDR2 SYDVKM. V was cut by 5 bases and J by 1 base, with 15 bases left in between. The CDR3 covers 16 residues. This CDR3 reads CASSRQVLGSYNEQFF. CDR3 nucleotides: TGTGCCAGCAGTCGACAGGTTCTGGGATCCTACAATGAGCAGTTCTTC.

This clone is labeled as medium-sized. The chain employs TRBV5-8 and TRBJ2-7; no definite D call. The CDR3 has 16 residues. The germline V and J ends were trimmed by 4 bases and 0 bases, with 17 bases remaining between them. Germline lookup yields CDR1 SGHTS and CDR2 YDEGEE. The CDR3 coding sequence is TGTGCCAGCAGCCCCCCAAACGGTTCCAGCTCCTACGAGCAGTACTTC. Amino acids: CASSPPNGSSSYEQYF.

The gene calls are TRBV5-8 and TRBJ1-2; 7 bases are a match to TRBD1. With V trimmed by 5 bases and J by 4 bases, 14 bases remained unmatched. The CDR3 has 16 amino acids. From germline, CDR1 is SGHTS and CDR2 YDEGEE. The DNA for the CDR3 is TGTGCCAGCAGAAGGGACAGATCTTCTGTCGCCTATGGCTACACCTTC. Translation gives CASRRDRSSVAYGYTF.

The rearrangement uses TRBV9 and TRBJ2-7; 7 bases are a match to TRBD2. CDR1 and CDR2 (germline): SGDLS, YYNGEE. Losses at the gene ends were 3 bases for V and 7 bases for J; bases not matched to a gene: 7. This CDR3 region has 13 residues. The CDR3 spells CASSAGWGGEQYF. Here the CDR3 DNA reads TGTGCCAGCAGCGCAGGTTGGGGGGGAGAGCAGTACTTC.

The sample holds a few counts of this clone. The rearrangement joins TRBV9 to TRBJ2-5; maybe TRBD2 (7 bases). The CDR3 loop spans 16 amino acids. The germline V gene encodes CDR1 SGDLS and CDR2 YYNGEE. V shed 0 bases and J shed 2 bases, with 14 bases lying between them. The DNA of the CDR3 is TGTGCCAGCAGCGTAGCACGGGGGCGGGGGCAAGAGACCCAGTACTTC. As protein: CASSVARGRGQETQYF.

CDR3 residues: CATSRDRAGTQETQYF. CDR3 sequence (DNA): TGTGCCACCAGCAGAGATCGGGCAGGGACACAAGAGACCCAGTACTTC. The chain joins TRBV15 to TRBJ2-5, with D possibly matching TRBD1 (6 bases). The CDR3 runs 16 residues. Between the trimmed V and J ends, which lost 0 bases and 2 bases, there was a span of 13 bases. The germline V gene encodes CDR1 LNHNV and CDR2 YYDKDF (reference sequence).

The chain employs TRBV5-1 and TRBJ1-1, with 7 bases matching TRBD1. J gave up 3 bases and V 4 bases, and 9 bases lay outside the gene matches. Germline V gene lookup returns CDR1 SGHRS and CDR2 YFSETQ. There are 15 residues in the CDR3. CDR3 nucleotide sequence: TGCGCCAGCAGCCCCCGAGGGGGCTCGGACACTGAAGCTTTCTTT. This translates into CASSPRGGSDTEAFF.

The chain recombines TRBV10-3 with TRBJ1-1; D not certain. Trimming removed 0 bases at V and 4 bases at J, with 12 bases between. The CDR3 covers 15 residues. The germline V gene encodes CDR1 ENHRY and CDR2 SYGVKD. The CDR3 nucleotides read TGTGCCATCAGTGAGTCGCTCGCGGGAGGCACTGAAGCTTTCTTT. Amino acids: CAISESLAGGTEAFF.

This clone was recorded once. This rearrangement joins TRBV9 to TRBJ2-2, with D tentatively TRBD1 (7 bases). Germline V gives CDR1 SGDLS, CDR2 YYNGEE. V was clipped by 6 bases and J by 6 bases, with 21 bases between them. The CDR3 is made up of 16 amino acids. The CDR3 coding sequence is TGTGCCAGCACCCCAGGGGGGAGGAGGGGACCCGGGGAGCTGTTTTTT. Protein product: CASTPGGRRGPGELFF.

The genes are TRBV10-3 and TRBJ2-1, with TRBD2 identical over 12 bases. V gave up 6 bases and J gave up 9 bases; unmatched junction bases: 9. The CDR3 consists of 15 residues. The germline gives CDR1 ENHRY, CDR2 SYGVKD. The CDR3 DNA follows: TGTGCCATCAGACTGACTAGCGGGAGAGGGGTTGAGCAGTTCTTC. Its protein is CAIRLTSGRGVEQFF.

This chain uses TRBV2 with TRBJ2-3, with D unresolved. Between the trimmed V and J ends, which lost 5 bases and 0 bases, there was a span of 12 bases. CDR1 is SNHLY and CDR2 is FYNNEI in the germline V gene. The CDR3 sequence is 15 residues long. CDR3 coding DNA: TGTGCCAGCAGTCCTACGACGGCCAGCACAGATACGCAGTATTTT. This gives the protein CASSPTTASTDTQYF.

The chain has TRBV5-1 and TRBJ1-2, with D maybe TRBD1 (5 bases). This CDR3 has 14 residues. Germline values: CDR1 SGHRS, CDR2 YFSETQ. V shed 5 bases and J shed 6 bases, with 17 bases lying between them. CDR3: CASRSETGTDGYTF. Written as DNA, the CDR3 is TGCGCCAGCAGATCTGAAACCGGGACGGATGGCTACACCTTC.

V is TRBV18 and J is TRBJ1-1, with D maybe TRBD1 (6 bases). The CDR3 sequence is 13 residues long. Germline CDR1 is KGHSH and CDR2 is LQKENI. V was pared by 10 bases and J by 5 bases, with 17 bases between. The CDR3 here is CATEGTGRTEAFF. The DNA of the CDR3 is TGTGCCACCGAGGGCACAGGGAGAACTGAAGCTTTCTTT.

This chain connects TRBV7-9 to TRBJ2-3; D is ambiguous. Germline V CDR1 and CDR2: SEHNR, FQNEAQ (reference sequence). V lost 1 base and J lost 5, with 19 bases in between. This CDR3 region has 17 residues. CDR3 sequence (DNA): TGTGCCAGCAGCTTAGGTGGGCCAAACCATCGCGGAGATACGCAGTATTTT. This gives the protein CASSLGGPNHRGDTQYF.

The chain has TRBV7-2 and TRBJ2-5, with D maybe TRBD2 (5 bases). Germline loops: CDR1 SGHTA, CDR2 FQGNSA. The ends were cut back, 5 bases at V and 5 bases at J, with 15 bases in the middle. The CDR3 consists of 14 residues. The DNA for the CDR3 is TGTGCCAGCAGCCCTCGAGGGTGGAGGGAGACCCAGTACTTC. Translated: CASSPRGWRETQYF.

The chain is built from TRBV19 and TRBJ1-5; a weak D match, TRBD1 (6 bases). Deletions cut 7 bases from V and 2 bases from J, with 15 bases between. Germline values: CDR1 LNHDA, CDR2 SQIVND (reference sequence). The CDR3 totals 15 residues. As DNA, the CDR3 is TGTGCCAGTAAAAGGGGGGGGCAAGGCAATCAGCCCCAGCATTTT. As protein: CASKRGGQGNQPQHF.

The chain recombines TRBV11-1 with TRBJ1-1, with D unclear. Trimming left V 2 bases short and J 1 base short, with 5 bases between. The CDR3 loop spans 13 amino acids. Germline CDR1 and CDR2: SGHAT and FQDESV (reference sequence). The CDR3 nucleotides read TGTGCCAGCAGCTTACAGTCGAACACTGAAGCTTTCTTT. Translation: CASSLQSNTEAFF.

The chain has TRBV7-2 and TRBJ2-3; a possible D gene is TRBD1 (6 bases). This CDR3 is built from 14 residues. Per germline, CDR1 SGHTA and CDR2 FQGNSA. V lost 2 bases, J lost 5 bases, and 11 bases lay in between. The CDR3 region has the DNA TGTGCCAGCAGCTTATCACAGGGCCAAGATACGCAGTATTTT. This encodes CASSLSQGQDTQYF.

CDR3 coding DNA: TGTGCCAGCAGCTTAGCGTCAGGAAGTCAGCCCCAGCATTTT. This gives the protein CASSLASGSQPQHF. The J gene is TRBJ1-5, the V gene TRBV7-2; D is unresolved. The CDR3 runs 14 residues. Germline V gene lookup returns CDR1 SGHTA and CDR2 FQGNSA. V shed 0 bases and J shed 6 bases, with 9 bases lying between them.

The CDR3 here is CASTETKTPPRAAFF. The DNA of the CDR3 is TGTGCCAGCACCGAAACTAAAACCCCCCCCCGGGCAGCTTTCTTT. The chain uses TRBV2 and TRBJ1-1; D is uncertain. This CDR3 is built from 15 residues. The V and J ends lost 7 bases and 10 bases respectively, with 25 bases between them. Looked up from germline, CDR1 is SNHLY and CDR2 is FYNNEI.

Notes on this clone: The DNA is omitted, as the CDR3 cannot be located on it reliably, and the CDR3 follows TCRdb's listing. The chain links TRBV12-2 to TRBJ2-3; TRBD1 is taken as the D call from the table, unchecked against the DNA. TRBV12-2 is classified as a pseudogene. The length of the CDR3 is 15 amino acids, counting both ends. This chain's CDR3 is CASRFGTGATDTQYF.

This chain connects TRBV18 to TRBJ1-2; D is perhaps TRBD1 (6 bases). Per germline, CDR1 KGHSH and CDR2 LQKENI. The length of the CDR3 is 15 residues. V was trimmed by 4 bases and J by 5 bases, leaving 17 bases between them. The CDR3 DNA reads as TGTGCCAGCTCACGTTCACGACAGGAAAGTTATGGCTACACCTTC. Translation: CASSRSRQESYGYTF.

By share, this clone counts as medium-sized. A much larger clone differs from this one at a single base, so this may be a read error. Other DNA sequences of this sample code for an identical CDR3. The chain recombines TRBV30 with TRBJ2-5; D uncertain. V was cut by 5 bases and J by 5 bases, with 9 bases left in between. This CDR3 region has 11 residues. CDR1 is GTSNPN and CDR2 is SVGIG in the germline V gene (reference sequence). The CDR3 nucleotides are TGTGCCTGGCTGGGGTTGGAGACCCAGTACTTC. It translates to CAWLGLETQYF.

DNA for the CDR3: TGTGCCAGCAGCTCGGATCCAGACAGGTACAATGAGCAGTTCTTC. Amino acids: CASSSDPDRYNEQFF. This chain links TRBV11-2 with TRBJ2-1; D might be TRBD1 (6 bases). CDR1 and CDR2 (germline): SGHAT, FQNNGV. The CDR3 runs 15 residues. The V end was cut by 4 bases, the J end by 4 bases, with 14 bases between.

The chain uses TRBV2 and TRBJ1-1; possible D gene TRBD1, 5 bases. Deletions cut 5 bases from V and 1 base from J, with 8 bases between. CDR1 is SNHLY and CDR2 is FYNNEI in the germline V gene. The CDR3 spans 13 residues. CDR3 nucleotide sequence: TGTGCCAGCAGTAGGGACGGGAACACTGAAGCTTTCTTT. Protein sequence: CASSRDGNTEAFF.